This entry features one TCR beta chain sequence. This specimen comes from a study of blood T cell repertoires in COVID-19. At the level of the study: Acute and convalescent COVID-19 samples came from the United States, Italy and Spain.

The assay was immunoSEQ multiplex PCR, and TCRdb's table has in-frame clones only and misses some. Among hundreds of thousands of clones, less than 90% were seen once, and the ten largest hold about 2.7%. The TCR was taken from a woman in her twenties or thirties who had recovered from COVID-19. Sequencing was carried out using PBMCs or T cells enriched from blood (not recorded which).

CDR3 amino acids: CAWSVPGEDTEAFF. CDR3 nucleotide sequence: TGTGCCTGGAGTGTACCGGGGGAGGACACTGAAGCTTTCTTT. The V call is TRBV30, the J call TRBJ1-1; possible D gene TRBD1, 5 bases. Trimming shortened V by 0 bases and J by 3 bases, and 11 bases separated the two germline ends. Germline CDR1 GTSNPN, CDR2 SVGIG (reference sequence). The CDR3 is 14 amino acids.